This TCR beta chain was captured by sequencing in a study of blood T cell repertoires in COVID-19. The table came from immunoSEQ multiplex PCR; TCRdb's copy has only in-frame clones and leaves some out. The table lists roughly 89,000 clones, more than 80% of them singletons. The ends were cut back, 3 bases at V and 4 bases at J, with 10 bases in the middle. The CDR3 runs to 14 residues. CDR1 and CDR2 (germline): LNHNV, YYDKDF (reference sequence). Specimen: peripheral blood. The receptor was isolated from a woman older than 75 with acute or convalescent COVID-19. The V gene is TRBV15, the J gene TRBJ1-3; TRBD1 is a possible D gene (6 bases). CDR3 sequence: CATSSSGTGNTIYF. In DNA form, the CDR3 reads TGTGCCACCAGCAGCTCCGGGACAGGAAACACCATATATTTT.